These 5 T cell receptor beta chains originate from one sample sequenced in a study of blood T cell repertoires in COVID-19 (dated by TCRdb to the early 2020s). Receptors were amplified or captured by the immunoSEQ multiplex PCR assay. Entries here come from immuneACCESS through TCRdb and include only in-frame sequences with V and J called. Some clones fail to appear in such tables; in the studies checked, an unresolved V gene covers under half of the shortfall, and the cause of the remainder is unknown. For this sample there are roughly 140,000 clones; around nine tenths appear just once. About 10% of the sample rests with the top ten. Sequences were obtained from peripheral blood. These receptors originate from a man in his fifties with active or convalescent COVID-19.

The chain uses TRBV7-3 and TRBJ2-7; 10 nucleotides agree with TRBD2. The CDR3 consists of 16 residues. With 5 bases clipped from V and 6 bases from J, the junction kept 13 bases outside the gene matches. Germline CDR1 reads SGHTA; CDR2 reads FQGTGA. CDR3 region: CASSTQGLAGALEQYF. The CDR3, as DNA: TGTGCCAGCAGCACCCAGGGGCTAGCGGGAGCTCTCGAGCAGTACTTC.

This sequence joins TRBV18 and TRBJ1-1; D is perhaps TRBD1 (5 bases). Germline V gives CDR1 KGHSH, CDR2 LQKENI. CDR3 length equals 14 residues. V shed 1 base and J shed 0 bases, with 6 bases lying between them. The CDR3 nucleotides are TGTGCCAGCTCACCACACAGGTTGAACACTGAAGCTTTCTTT. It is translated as CASSPHRLNTEAFF.

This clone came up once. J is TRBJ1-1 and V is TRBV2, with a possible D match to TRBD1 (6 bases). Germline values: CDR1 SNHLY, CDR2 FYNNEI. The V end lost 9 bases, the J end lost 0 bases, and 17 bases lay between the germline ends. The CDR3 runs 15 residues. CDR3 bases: TGTGCCAGTGTTGAACAGGGTTTAGTGAACACTGAAGCTTTCTTT. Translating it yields CASVEQGLVNTEAFF.

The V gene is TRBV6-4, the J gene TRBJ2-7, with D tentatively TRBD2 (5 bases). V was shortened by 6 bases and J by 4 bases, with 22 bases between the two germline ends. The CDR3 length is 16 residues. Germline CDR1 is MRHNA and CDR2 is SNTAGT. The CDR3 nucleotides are TGTGCCAGCAGCCGACGAGGGTTTCCAAGGGCTTACGAGCAGTACTTC. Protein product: CASSRRGFPRAYEQYF.

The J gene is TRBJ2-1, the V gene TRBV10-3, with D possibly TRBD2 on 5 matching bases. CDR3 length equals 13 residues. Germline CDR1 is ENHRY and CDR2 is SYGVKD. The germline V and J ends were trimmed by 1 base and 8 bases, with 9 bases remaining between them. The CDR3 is CAISELAGDEQFF. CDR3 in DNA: TGTGCCATCAGTGAGTTGGCGGGCGATGAGCAGTTCTTC.